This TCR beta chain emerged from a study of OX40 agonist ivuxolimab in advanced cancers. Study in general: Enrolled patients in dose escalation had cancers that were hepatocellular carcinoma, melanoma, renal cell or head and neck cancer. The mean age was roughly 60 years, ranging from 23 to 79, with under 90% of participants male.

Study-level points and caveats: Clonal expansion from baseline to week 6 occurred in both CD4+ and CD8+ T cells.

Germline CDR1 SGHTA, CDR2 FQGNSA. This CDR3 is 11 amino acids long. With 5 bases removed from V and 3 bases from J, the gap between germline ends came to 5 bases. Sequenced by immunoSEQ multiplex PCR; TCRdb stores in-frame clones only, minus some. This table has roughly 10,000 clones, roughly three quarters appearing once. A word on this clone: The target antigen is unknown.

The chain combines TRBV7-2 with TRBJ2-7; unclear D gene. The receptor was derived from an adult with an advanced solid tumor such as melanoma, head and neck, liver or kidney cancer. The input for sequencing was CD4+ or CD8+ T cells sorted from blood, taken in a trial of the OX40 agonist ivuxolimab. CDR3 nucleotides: TGTGCCAGCAGCCTCTACTACGAGCAGTACTTC. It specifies CASSLYYEQYF.